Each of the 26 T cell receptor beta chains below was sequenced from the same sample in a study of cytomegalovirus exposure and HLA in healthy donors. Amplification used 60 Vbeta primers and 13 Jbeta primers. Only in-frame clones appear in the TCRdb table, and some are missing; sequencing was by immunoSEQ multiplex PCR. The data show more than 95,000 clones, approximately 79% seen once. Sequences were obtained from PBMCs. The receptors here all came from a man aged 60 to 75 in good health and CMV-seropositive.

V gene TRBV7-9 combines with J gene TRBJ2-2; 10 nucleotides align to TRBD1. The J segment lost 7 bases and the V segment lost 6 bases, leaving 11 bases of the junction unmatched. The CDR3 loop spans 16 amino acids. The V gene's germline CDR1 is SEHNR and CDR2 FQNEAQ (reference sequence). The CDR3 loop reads CASRERQGASSGELFF. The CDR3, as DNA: TGTGCCAGCAGAGAAAGACAGGGGGCGAGTAGCGGGGAGCTGTTTTTT.

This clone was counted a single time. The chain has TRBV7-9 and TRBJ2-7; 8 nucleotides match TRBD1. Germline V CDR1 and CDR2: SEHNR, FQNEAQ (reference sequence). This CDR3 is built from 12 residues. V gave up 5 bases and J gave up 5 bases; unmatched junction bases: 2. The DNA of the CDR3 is TGTGCCAGCAGCCGGACAGGGAACGAGCAGTACTTC. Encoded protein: CASSRTGNEQYF.

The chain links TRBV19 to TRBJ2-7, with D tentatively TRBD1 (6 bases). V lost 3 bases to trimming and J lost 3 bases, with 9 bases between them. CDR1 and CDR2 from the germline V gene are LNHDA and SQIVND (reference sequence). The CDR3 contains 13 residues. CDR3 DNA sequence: TGTGCCAGTAGTATCGAAGGGGGCTACGAGCAGTACTTC. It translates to CASSIEGGYEQYF.

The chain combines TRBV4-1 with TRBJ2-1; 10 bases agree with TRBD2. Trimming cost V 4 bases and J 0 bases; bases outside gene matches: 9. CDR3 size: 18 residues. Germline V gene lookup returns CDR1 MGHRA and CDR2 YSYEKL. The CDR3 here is CASSPEPSGGSSYNEQFF. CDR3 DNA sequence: TGCGCCAGCAGCCCCGAGCCTAGCGGGGGAAGCTCCTACAATGAGCAGTTCTTC.

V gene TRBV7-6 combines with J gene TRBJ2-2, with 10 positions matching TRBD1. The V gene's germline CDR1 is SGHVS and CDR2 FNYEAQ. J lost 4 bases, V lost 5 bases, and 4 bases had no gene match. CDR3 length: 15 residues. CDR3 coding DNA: TGTGCCAGCAGCCCCGGGACAGGGGCCACCGGGGAGCTGTTTTTT. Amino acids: CASSPGTGATGELFF.

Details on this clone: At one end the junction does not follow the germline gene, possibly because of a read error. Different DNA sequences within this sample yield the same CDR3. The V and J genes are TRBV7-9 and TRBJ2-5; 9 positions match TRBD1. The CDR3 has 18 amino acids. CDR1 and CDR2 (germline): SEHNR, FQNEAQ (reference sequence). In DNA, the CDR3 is TGTGCTAGCACCTTCCTAGGGACAGGGCCCCCAGTGAGGGAGACCCAGTACTTC. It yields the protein CASTFLGTGPPVRETQYF.

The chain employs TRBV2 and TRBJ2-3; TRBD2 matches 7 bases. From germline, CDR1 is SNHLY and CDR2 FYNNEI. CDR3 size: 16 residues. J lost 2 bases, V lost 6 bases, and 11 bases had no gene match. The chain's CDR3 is CASSLPGLPLTDTQYF. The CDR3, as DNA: TGTGCCAGCAGCTTGCCGGGACTACCTCTCACAGATACGCAGTATTTT. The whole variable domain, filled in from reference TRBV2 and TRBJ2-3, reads EPEVTQTPSHQVTQMGQEVILRCVPISNHLYFYWYRQILGQKVEFLVSFYNNEISEKSEIFDDQFSVERPDGSNFTLKIRSTKLEDSAMYFCASSLPGLPLTDTQYFGPGTRLTVL.

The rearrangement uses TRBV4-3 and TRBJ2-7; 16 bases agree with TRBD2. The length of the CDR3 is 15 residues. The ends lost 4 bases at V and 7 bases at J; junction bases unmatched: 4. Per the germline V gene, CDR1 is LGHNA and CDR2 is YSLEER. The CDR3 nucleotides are TGCGCCAGCAGCCTCGGGACTAGCGGGGGGGTTGAGCAGTACTTC. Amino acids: CASSLGTSGGVEQYF.

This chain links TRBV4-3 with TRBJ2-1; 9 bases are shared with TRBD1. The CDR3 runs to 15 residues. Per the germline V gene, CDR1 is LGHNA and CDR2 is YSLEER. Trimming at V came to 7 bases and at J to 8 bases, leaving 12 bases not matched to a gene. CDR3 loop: CASTSTGGATDEQFF. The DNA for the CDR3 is TGCGCCAGCACTTCTACAGGGGGCGCTACCGATGAGCAGTTCTTC.

CDR3 nucleotide sequence: TGTGCCAGCAGCCTGGTTCTGGGGGGGGCTACAGATACGCAGTATTTT. Encoded protein: CASSLVLGGATDTQYF. The chain carries TRBV7-2 and TRBJ2-3, with D possibly TRBD2 on 7 matching bases. Looked up from germline, CDR1 is SGHTA and CDR2 is FQGNSA. V was shortened by 5 bases and J by 3 bases, with 18 bases between the two germline ends. The CDR3 has 16 amino acids.

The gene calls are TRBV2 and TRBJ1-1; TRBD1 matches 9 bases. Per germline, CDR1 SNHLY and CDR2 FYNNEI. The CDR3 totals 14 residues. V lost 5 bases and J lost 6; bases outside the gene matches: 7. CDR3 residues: CASSSTGGLPEAFF. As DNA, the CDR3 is TGTGCCAGCAGTTCGACAGGGGGATTGCCTGAAGCTTTCTTT.

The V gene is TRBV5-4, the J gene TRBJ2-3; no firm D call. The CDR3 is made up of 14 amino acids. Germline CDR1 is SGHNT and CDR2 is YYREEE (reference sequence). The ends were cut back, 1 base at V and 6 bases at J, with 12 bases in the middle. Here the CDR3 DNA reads TGTGCCAGCAGCTTGTACGGAGCTAAGGATACGCAGTATTTT. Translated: CASSLYGAKDTQYF.

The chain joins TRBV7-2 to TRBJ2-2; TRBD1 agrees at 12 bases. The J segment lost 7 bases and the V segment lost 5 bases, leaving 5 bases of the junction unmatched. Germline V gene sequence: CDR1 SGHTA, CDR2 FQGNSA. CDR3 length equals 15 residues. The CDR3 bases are TGTGCCAGCAGCGGGACAGGGGGCGCAAACGGGGAGCTGTTTTTT. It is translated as CASSGTGGANGELFF.

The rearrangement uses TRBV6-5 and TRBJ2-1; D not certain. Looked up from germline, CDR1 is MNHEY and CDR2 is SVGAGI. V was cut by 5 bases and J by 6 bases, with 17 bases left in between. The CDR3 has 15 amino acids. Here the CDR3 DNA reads TGTGCCAGCAGTCGCAACAACCTAGGAACCAATGAGCAGTTCTTC. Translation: CASSRNNLGTNEQFF.

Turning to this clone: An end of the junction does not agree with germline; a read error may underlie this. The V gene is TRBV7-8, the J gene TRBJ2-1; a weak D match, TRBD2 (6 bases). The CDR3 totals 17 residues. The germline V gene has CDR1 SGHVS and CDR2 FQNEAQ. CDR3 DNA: TGTGCCAGCAGCTTAGCTAGGGGAGGACGTAGCTACAATGGGCAGTTCTTC. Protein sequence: CASSLARGGRSYNGQFF.

CDR3: CASSGQGGLYEQYF. The DNA for the CDR3 is TGTGCCAGCAGTGGCCAGGGGGGCCTCTACGAGCAGTACTTC. This chain joins TRBV27 and TRBJ2-7; D might be TRBD1 (7 bases). The V gene's germline CDR1 is MNHEY and CDR2 SMNVEV (reference sequence). The CDR3 extends over 14 amino acids. V was shortened by 5 bases and J by 3 bases, with 14 bases between the two germline ends.

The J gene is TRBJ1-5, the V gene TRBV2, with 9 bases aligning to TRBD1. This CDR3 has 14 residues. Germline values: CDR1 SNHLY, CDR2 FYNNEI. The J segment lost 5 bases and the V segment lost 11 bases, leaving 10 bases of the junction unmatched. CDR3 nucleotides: TGTGCCGGGAACACAGGGGGCGAATATCAGCCCCAGCATTTT. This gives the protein CAGNTGGEYQPQHF.

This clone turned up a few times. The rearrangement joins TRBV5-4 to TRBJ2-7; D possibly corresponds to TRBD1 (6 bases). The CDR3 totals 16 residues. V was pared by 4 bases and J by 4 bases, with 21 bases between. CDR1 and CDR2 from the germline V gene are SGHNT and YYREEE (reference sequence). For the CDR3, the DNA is TGTGCCAGCAGCGGTAATCTCCGGACAGCCGAATACGAGCAGTACTTC. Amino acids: CASSGNLRTAEYEQYF.

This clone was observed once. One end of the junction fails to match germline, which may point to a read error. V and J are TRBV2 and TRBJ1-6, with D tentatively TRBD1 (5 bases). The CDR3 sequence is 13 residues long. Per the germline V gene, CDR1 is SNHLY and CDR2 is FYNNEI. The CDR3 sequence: CASSDDSNPPLHF. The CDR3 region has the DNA TGTGCCAGCAGTGACGACAGTAATCCACCCCTCCACTTT.

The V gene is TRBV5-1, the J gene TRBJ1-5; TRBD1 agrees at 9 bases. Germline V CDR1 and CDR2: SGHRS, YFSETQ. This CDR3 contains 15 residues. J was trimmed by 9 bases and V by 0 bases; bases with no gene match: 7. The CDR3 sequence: CASSLAGTGTGPQHF. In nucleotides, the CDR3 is TGCGCCAGCAGCTTGGCTGGGACAGGGACGGGGCCCCAGCATTTT.

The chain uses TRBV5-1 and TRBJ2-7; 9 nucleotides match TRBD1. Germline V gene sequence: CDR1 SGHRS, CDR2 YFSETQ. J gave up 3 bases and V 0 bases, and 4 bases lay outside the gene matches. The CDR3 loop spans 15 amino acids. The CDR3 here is CASSLVAGQGYEQYF. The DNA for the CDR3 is TGCGCCAGCAGCTTGGTTGCGGGACAGGGCTACGAGCAGTACTTC. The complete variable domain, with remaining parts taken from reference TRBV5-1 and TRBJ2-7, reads KAGVTQTPRYLIKTRGQQVTLSCSPISGHRSVSWYQQTPGQGLQFLFEYFSETQRNKGNFPGRFSGRQFSNSRSEMNVSTLELGDSALYLCASSLVAGQGYEQYFGPGTRLTVT.

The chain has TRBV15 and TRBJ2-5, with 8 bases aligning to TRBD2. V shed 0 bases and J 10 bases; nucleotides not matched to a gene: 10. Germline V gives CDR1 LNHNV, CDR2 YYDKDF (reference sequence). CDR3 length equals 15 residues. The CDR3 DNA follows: TGTGCCACCAGCAGAGATCGGGGGGGATCGGGCAACCAGTACTTC. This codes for CATSRDRGGSGNQYF.

CDR3 loop: CASRYYSMGGNDYGYTF. The DNA for the CDR3 is TGTGCAAGTCGCTACTACTCTATGGGGGGAAATGACTATGGCTACACCTTC. The chain uses TRBV12-2 and TRBJ1-2. TRBV12-2 is deemed a pseudogene. This CDR3 has 17 amino acids.

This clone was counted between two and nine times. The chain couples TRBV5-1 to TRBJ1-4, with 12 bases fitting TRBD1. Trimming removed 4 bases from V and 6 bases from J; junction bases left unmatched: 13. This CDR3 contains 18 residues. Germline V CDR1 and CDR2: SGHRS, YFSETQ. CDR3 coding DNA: TGCGCCAGCAGCGGATGGGGACAGGGGGCCGGGTCCGATGAAAAACTGTTTTTT. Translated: CASSGWGQGAGSDEKLFF.

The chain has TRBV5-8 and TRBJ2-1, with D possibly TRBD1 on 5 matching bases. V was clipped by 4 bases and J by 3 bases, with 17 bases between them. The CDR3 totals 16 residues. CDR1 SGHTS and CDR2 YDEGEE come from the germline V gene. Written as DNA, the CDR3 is TGTGCCAGCAGCACCGACAGAGGCGGCGGCTACAATGAGCAGTTCTTC. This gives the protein CASSTDRGGGYNEQFF.

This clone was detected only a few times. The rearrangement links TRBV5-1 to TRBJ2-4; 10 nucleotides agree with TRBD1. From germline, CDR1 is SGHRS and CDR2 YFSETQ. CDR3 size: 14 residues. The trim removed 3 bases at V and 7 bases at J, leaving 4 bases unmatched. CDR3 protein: CASSWTGGSNIQYF. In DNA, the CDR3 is TGCGCCAGCAGCTGGACAGGGGGTAGCAACATTCAGTACTTC.